Listed below are T cell receptor beta chains from one sample, sequenced in a study of cytotoxic CD8 clonotypes in ibrutinib-treated CLL. The repertoire was sequenced with immunoSEQ multiplex PCR; TCRdb's copy has only in-frame clones and lacks some. The table shows about 160,000 clones, with about four fifths occurring only once. The sequencing used PBMCs, collected after 24 months of ibrutinib treatment. The receptors were sampled from a human donor with chronic lymphocytic leukemia. The CDR3 runs from the conserved cysteine through the conserved F or W. The D gene is left open where the match is weak. The listing skips clone size in some rows; elsewhere it reads once, few, many or a size class.

J gene: TRBJ2-7
D gene: TRBD2
clone size: NA
V gene: TRBV18
CDR3 DNA: TGTGCCAGCTCAGCAGTAGCGGGATTCTACGAGCAGTACTTC
CDR3 protein: CASSAVAGFYEQYF

J gene: TRBJ2-3
D gene: NA
clone size: NA
V gene: TRBV5-1
CDR3 DNA: TGCGCCAGCAGCTTGGGTAGTCCAGATACGCAGTATTTT
CDR3 protein: CASSLGSPDTQYF

J gene: TRBJ1-4
D gene: NA
clone size: NA
V gene: TRBV6-5
CDR3 DNA: TGTGCCAGCAGTTACTCTACGCCGGGCACTAATGAAAAACTGTTTTTT
CDR3 protein: CASSYSTPGTNEKLFF

J gene: TRBJ1-2
D gene: NA
clone size: NA
V gene: TRBV5-6
CDR3 DNA: TGTGCCAGCAGTTTAAGTGAACTTTACTATGGCTACACCTTC
CDR3 protein: CASSLSELYYGYTF

J gene: TRBJ2-5
D gene: NA
clone size: NA
V gene: TRBV30
CDR3 DNA: TGTGCCTCCTCCGGTACGGCGACCTCCTCGGGGGAGACCCAGTACTTC
CDR3 protein: CASSGTATSSGETQYF

J gene: TRBJ2-3
D gene: NA
clone size: few
V gene: TRBV10-3
CDR3 DNA: TGTGCCATCAGTGAGAGAGAGGGCAGGGCAGATACGCAGTATTTT
CDR3 protein: CAISEREGRADTQYF

J gene: TRBJ2-7
D gene: NA
clone size: NA
V gene: TRBV7-6
CDR3 DNA: TGTGCCAGCAGGAGCAGCTCCTACGAGCAGTACTTC
CDR3 protein: CASRSSSYEQYF

J gene: TRBJ1-1
D gene: TRBD1
clone size: NA
V gene: TRBV5-1
CDR3 DNA: TGCGCCAGCAGCTTGGGGCCCACGAGGGGGCGGATTCTGAACACTGAAGCTTTCTTT
CDR3 protein: CASSLGPTRGRILNTEAFF

J gene: TRBJ2-1
D gene: TRBD2
clone size: few
V gene: TRBV5-1
CDR3 DNA: TGCGCCAGCAGCCCTCCGGGACTAGCGGTAGGTAATGAGCAGTTCTTC
CDR3 protein: CASSPPGLAVGNEQFF

J gene: TRBJ2-2
D gene: TRBD2
clone size: NA
V gene: TRBV10-2
CDR3 DNA: TGCGCCAGCAGACTAGCGGGGGGCCCCGGGGAGCTGTTTTTT
CDR3 protein: CASRLAGGPGELFF

J gene: TRBJ1-1
D gene: NA
clone size: NA
V gene: TRBV10-3
CDR3 DNA: TGTGCCATCAGTGAGTCGGAGACGGTGAACACTGAAGCTTTCTTT
CDR3 protein: CAISESETVNTEAFF

J gene: TRBJ1-2
D gene: NA
clone size: NA
V gene: TRBV9
CDR3 DNA: TGTGCCAGCAGTCGACCGGGGGAATACTATGGCTACACCTTC
CDR3 protein: CASSRPGEYYGYTF